A selection of T cell receptor beta chains follows, all from one sample in a study of blood T cell repertoires in COVID-19. The method was immunoSEQ multiplex PCR; TCRdb's version includes in-frame clones alone and lacks a portion of them. Here the sample spans approximately 82,000 clones, roughly 91% being singletons. The sequencing sample was made of PBMCs or T cells enriched from blood (not recorded which). These receptors all stem from a woman between 50 and 59 years old with acute COVID-19. The conserved cysteine and the conserved F or W are not part of the CDR3 here.

j_call	v_call	cdr3_aa
TRBJ1-1	TRBV18	ASSRSQGSTEAF
TRBJ1-2	TRBV3-1/TRBV3-2	ASSFTGDWNSGYGYT
TRBJ2-1	TRBV19	ASGGLAGANEQF
TRBJ1-4	TRBV21-1	ASSSWTGEGEKLF
TRBJ1-2	TRBV5-4	ASRDRGKKYGYT
TRBJ2-1	TRBV6-2/TRBV6-3	ASSYSPAGGSYNEQF
TRBJ2-7	TRBV19	ASSIGASDYEQY
TRBJ2-7	TRBV25-1	ASSVQGSLEQY
TRBJ1-2	TRBV7-8	ASSLALVANYGYT
TRBJ1-1	TRBV12-3/TRBV12-4	ASSPIFTEAF
TRBJ1-2	TRBV2	ASTSGQGLFEGGYT
TRBJ2-5	TRBV6-5	ASSLETQY
TRBJ1-2	TRBV6-6	ASNLYRRQNIRGYT
TRBJ1-1	TRBV4-1	ASAPGTGRHTEAF
TRBJ2-7	TRBV4-3	ASSQDEREPYEQY
TRBJ1-2	TRBV27	ASSPQTGWSGYT
TRBJ1-3	TRBV30	AWSVQISSGNTIY
TRBJ1-1	TRBV5-1	ASSLEGTPNTEAF
TRBJ1-5	TRBV27	ASSQRAVEGQPQH
TRBJ2-1	TRBV19	ASMRGGSGDGPYNEQF
TRBJ2-1	TRBV3-1/TRBV3-2	ASSQELAGGPNEQF
TRBJ2-2	TRBV7-9	ASSLNVVTTGELF
TRBJ1-1	TRBV11-1	ASSPGQGMNTEAF
TRBJ2-7	TRBV2	ASSSSGRAYEQY
TRBJ2-1	TRBV7-6	ASSYRRLAGVFNEQF
TRBJ1-2	TRBV10-3	AISANQGLNYGYT
TRBJ2-2	TRBV27	ASRTSGYTGELF
TRBJ2-1	TRBV5-6	ASSLASGLNNEQF
TRBJ1-5	TRBV27	ASSPMGLNQPQH
TRBJ1-2	TRBV6-5	ASTQTGRRGYT
TRBJ1-2	TRBV5-1	ASSLDTGRRNYGYT
TRBJ1-5	TRBV5-1	ASSLGDRPGPQH
TRBJ2-1	TRBV5-1	ASSAYDGNEQF
TRBJ2-6	TRBV19	ATLPGLLGSGANVLT
TRBJ2-7	TRBV5-1	ASSSQGSKPYEQY
TRBJ1-2	TRBV5-1	ASSLERAGIYGYT
TRBJ1-5	TRBV9	ASSSQGVGNQPQH